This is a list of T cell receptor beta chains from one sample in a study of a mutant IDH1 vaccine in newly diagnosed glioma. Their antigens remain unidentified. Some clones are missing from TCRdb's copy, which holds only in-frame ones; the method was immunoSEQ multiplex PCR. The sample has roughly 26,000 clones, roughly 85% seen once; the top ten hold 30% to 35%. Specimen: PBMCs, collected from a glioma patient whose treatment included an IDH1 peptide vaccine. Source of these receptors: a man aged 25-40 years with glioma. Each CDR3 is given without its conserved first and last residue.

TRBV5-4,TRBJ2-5,ASSSFSGGFRETQY
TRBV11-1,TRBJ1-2,ASSVTGDYGYT
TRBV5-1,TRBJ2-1,ASRTDYNEQF
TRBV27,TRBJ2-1,ASSPSGDHNEQF
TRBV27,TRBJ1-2,ASSPGQGNPYT
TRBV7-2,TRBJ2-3,ASSSEAGAGTDTQY
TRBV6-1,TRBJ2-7,ASSILLGSSYEQY
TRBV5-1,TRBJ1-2,ASSLDRGSYT
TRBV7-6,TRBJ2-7,ASSGTDRGHEQY
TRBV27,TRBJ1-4,ASSFRGHRHTYEKLF
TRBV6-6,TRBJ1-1,ASRRTQGMNTEAF
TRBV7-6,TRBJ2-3,ASSRGQGADTQY
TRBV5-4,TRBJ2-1,ASSSRTSGGANEQF
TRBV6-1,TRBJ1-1,ASSGEGLEAF
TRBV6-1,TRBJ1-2,ASSEATGVPNYGYT
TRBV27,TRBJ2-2,ASSLSPANTGELF
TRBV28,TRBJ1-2,ASSDSPYGYT
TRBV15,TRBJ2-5,ATNKGEGFGQETQY
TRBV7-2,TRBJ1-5,ASSWTSTGQPQH
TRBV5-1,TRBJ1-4,ASSSVLGGEKLF
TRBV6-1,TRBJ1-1,ASCIPGRMNTEAF
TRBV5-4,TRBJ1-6,ASSPTPQGYNSPLH
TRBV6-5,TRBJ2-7,ASSPSGGPSYEQY
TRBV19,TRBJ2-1,ASSRLAGAYNEQF
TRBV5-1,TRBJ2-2,ASSLAPSGTNTGELF
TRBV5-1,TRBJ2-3,ASAFPPRGTGSTDTQY
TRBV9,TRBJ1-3,ASSVGPRAGAGNTIY
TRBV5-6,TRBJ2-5,ASSLSGGETQY
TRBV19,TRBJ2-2,ASSMQSGDTGELF
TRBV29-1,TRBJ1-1,SVPGANTEAF
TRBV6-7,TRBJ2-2,ASSYSGTRDRINTGELF
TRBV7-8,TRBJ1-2,ASSLTIRANYGYT
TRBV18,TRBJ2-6,ASSPQVGVGANVLT
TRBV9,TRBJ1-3,ASSPTGASGNTIY
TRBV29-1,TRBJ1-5,SVETGESNQPQH
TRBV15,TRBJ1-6,ATSRDRGRGFYNSPLH
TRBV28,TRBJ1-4,ASSPTGEGYEKLF
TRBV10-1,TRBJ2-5,ASSESGRTQY
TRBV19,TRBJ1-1,ASEGGATEAF
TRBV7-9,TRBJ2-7,ASSLGVYEQY
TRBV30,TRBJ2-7,AWRGGGSPYEQY
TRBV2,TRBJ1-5,ASAPALFNQPQH
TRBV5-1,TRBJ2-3,ASNDGVTDTQY
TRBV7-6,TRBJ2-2,ASSFQGLTGELF